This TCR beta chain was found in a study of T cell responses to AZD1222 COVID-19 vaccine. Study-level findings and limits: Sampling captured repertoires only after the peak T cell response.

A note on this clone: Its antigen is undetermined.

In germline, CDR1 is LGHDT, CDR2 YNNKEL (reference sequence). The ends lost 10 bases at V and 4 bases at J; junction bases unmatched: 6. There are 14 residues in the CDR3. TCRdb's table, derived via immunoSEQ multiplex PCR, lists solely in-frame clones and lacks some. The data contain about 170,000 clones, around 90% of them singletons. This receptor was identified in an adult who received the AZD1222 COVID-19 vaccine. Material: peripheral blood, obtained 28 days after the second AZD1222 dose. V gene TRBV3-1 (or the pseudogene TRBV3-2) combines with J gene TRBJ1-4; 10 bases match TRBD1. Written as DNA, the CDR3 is TGTGCCACCAGGGGGACAGGGGTTAATGAAAAACTGTTTTTT. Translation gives CATRGTGVNEKLFF.